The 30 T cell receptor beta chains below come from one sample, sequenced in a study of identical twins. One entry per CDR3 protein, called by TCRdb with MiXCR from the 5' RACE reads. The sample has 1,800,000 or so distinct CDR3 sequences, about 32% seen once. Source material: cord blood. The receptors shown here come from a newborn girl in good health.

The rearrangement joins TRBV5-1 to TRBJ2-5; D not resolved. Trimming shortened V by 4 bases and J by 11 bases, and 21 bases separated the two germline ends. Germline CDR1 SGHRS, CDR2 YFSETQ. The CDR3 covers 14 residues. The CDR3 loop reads CASSPPGNNNEQYF. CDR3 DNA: TGCGCCAGCAGCCCGCCGGGCAATAACAATGAGCAGTACTTC.

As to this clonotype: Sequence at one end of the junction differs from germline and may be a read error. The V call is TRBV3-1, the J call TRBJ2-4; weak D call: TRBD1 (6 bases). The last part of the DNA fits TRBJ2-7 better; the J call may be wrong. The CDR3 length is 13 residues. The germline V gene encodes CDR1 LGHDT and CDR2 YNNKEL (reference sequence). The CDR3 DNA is TGTGTCAGCAGCCAAGGGACAAACTACGAGCAGTACTTC. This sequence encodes CVSSQGTNYEQYF.

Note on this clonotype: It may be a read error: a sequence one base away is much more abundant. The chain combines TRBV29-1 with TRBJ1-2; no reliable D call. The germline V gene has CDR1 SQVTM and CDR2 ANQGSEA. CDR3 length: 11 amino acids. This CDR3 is CGVEGNYGYTF. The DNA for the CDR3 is TGCGGCGTTGAAGGGAACTATGGCTACACCTTC.

The CDR3 DNA is TGTGCCAGCAGCCAAGTCTCGTGGGGTCCCTACGAGCAGTACTTC. Protein product: CASSQVSWGPYEQYF. The chain employs TRBV3-1 and TRBJ2-7; no clear D. V was clipped by 1 base and J by 2 bases, with 12 bases between them. The CDR3 spans 15 residues. Germline V gives CDR1 LGHDT, CDR2 YNNKEL (reference sequence).

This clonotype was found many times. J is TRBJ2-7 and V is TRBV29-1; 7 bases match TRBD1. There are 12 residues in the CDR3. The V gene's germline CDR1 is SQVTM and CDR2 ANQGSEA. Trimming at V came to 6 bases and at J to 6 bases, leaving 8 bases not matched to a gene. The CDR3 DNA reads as TGCAGCGTGGGACAGCTAACTGGCGAGCAGTACTTC. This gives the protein CSVGQLTGEQYF.

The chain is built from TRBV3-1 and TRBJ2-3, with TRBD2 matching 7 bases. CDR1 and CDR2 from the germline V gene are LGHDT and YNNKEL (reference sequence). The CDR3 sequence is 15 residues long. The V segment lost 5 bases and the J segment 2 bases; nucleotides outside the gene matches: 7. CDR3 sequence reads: CASSSGLGHTDTQYF. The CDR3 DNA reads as TGTGCCAGCAGCTCCGGACTAGGGCACACAGATACGCAGTATTTT.

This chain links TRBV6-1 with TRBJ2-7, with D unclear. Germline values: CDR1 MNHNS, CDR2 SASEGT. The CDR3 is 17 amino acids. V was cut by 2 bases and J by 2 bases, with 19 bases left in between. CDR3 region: CASSENIAKGPTYEQYF. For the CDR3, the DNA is TGTGCCAGCAGTGAAAATATTGCGAAGGGCCCCACCTACGAGCAGTACTTC.

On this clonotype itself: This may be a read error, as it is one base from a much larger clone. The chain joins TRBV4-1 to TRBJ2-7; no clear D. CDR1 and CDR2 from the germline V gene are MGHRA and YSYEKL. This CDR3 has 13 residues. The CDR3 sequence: CAGSQDGRYEQYF. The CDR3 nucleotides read TGCGCCGGCAGCCAAGATGGGCGCTACGAGCAGTACTTC.

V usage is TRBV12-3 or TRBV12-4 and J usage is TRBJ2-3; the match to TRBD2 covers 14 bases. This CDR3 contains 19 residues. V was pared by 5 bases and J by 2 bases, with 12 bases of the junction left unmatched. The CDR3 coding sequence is TGTGCCAGCAGTCCCCGACAACGGGGACTAGCGGGAGTCACAGATACGCAGTATTTT. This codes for CASSPRQRGLAGVTDTQYF.

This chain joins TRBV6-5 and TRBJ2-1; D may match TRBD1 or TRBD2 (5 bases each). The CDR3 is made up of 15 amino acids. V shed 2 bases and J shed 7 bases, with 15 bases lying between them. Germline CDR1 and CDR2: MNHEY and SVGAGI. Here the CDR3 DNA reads TGTGCCAGCAGTTACCTGGGGGAGCCGAGTAATGAGCAGTTCTTC. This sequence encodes CASSYLGEPSNEQFF.

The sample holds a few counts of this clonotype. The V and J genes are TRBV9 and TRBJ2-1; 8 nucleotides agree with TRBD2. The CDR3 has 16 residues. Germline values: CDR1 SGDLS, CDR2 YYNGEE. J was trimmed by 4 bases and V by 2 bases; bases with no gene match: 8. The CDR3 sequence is CASSVSGGAVYNEQFF. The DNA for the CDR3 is TGTGCCAGCAGCGTTTCCGGGGGGGCAGTGTACAATGAGCAGTTCTTC.

The CDR3 sequence is CASSVGLRETQYF. CDR3 nucleotides: TGCGCCAGCAGCGTGGGGTTACGAGAGACCCAGTACTTC. V gene TRBV5-1 combines with J gene TRBJ2-5; unclear D gene. Germline V CDR1 and CDR2: SGHRS, YFSETQ. Between the trimmed V and J ends, which lost 4 bases and 4 bases, there was a span of 11 bases. This CDR3 region has 13 residues.

The CDR3 DNA is TGTGCTAGTGGTTTGGTTCGACAGGGTTTGCTGTACGAGCAGTACTTC. Translation: CASGLVRQGLLYEQYF. The gene calls are TRBV12-5 and TRBJ2-7; 7 nucleotides line up with TRBD1. Germline loops: CDR1 LGHNT, CDR2 FRNRAP. This CDR3 is 16 amino acids long. With V trimmed by 0 bases and J by 4 bases, 9 bases remained unmatched.

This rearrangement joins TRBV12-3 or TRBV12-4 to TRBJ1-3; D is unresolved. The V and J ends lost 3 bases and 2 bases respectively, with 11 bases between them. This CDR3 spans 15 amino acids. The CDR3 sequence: CASSFWAGTGNTIYF. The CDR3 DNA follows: TGTGCCAGCAGTTTCTGGGCAGGCACTGGAAACACCATATATTTT.

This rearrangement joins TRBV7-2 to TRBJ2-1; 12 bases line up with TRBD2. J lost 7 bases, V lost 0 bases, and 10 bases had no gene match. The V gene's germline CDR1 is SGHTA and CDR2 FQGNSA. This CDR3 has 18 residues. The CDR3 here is CASSLAQLAGGPGNEQFF. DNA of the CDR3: TGTGCCAGCAGCTTAGCGCAGCTAGCGGGAGGGCCGGGGAATGAGCAGTTCTTC.

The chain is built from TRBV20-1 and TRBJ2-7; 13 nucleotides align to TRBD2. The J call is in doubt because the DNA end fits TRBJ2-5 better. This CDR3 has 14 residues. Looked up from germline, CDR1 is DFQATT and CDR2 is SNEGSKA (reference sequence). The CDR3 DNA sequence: TGCAGCCCAGGGACTAGCGGGGTCATGAGGACCCAGTACTTC. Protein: CSPGTSGVMRTQYF.

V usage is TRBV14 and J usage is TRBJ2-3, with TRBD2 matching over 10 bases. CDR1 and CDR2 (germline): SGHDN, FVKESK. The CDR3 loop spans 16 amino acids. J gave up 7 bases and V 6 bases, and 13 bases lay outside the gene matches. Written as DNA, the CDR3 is TGTGCCAGCAGTCGAGGTCTAGCGGGAGTTTCTAATACGCAGTATTTT. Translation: CASSRGLAGVSNTQYF.

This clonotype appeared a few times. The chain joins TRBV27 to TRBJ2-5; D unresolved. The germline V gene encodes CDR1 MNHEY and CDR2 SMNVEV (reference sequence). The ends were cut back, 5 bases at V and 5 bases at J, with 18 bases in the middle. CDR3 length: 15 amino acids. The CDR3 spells CASSHRTLFMETQYF. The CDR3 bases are TGTGCCAGCAGTCATCGGACCCTATTCATGGAGACCCAGTACTTC.

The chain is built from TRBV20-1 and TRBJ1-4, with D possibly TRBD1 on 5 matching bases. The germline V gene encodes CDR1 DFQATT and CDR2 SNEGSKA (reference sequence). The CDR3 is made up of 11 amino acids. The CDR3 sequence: CTGRREGKLFF. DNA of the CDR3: TGCACCGGCCGCAGGGAAGGAAAACTGTTTTTT.

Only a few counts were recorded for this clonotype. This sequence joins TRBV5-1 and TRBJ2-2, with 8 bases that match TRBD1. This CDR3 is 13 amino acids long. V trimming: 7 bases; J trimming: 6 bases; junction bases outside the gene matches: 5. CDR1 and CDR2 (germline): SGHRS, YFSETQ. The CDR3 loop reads CASSIQGAGELFF. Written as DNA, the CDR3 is TGCGCCAGCTCGATACAGGGGGCCGGGGAGCTGTTTTTT.

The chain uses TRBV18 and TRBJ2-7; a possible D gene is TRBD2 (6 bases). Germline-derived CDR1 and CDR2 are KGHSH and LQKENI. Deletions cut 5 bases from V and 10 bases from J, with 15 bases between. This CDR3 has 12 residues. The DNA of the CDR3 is TGTGCCAGCTCAGGGGACTCGCCTCGCCAGTACTTC. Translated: CASSGDSPRQYF.

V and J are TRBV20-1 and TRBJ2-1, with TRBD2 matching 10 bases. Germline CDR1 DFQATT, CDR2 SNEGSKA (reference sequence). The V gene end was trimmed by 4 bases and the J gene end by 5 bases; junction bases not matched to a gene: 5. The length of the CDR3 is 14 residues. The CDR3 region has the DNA TGCAGTGCTATTGGACTAGCGGAAAACAATGAGCAGTTCTTC. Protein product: CSAIGLAENNEQFF.

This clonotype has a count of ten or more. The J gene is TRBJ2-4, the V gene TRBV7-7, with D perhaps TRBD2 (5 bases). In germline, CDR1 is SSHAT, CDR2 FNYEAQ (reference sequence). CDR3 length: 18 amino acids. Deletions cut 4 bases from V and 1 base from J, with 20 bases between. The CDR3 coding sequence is TGTGCCAGCAGCTCAAGATACCCAACTAGGGTGGCCAAAAACATTCAGTACTTC. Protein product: CASSSRYPTRVAKNIQYF.

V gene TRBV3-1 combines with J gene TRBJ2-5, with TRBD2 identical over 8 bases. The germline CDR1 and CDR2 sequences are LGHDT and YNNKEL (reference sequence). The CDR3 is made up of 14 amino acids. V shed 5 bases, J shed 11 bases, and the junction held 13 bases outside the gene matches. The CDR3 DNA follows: TGTGCCAGCAGCACGACTAGCGCCGGCAATGAGCAGTACTTC. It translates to CASSTTSAGNEQYF.

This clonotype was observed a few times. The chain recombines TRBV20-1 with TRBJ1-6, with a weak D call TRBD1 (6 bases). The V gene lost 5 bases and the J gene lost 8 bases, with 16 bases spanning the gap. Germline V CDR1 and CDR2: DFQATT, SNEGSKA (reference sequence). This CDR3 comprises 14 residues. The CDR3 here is CSARTQGRDSPLHF. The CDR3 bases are TGCAGTGCTCGGACCCAGGGGAGGGATTCACCCCTCCACTTT.

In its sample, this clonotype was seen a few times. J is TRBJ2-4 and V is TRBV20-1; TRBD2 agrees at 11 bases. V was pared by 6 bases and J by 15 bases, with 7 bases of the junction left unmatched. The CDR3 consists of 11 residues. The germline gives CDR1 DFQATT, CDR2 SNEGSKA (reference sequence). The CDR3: CSATLAGELYF. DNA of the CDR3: TGCAGTGCGACACTAGCGGGAGAACTGTACTTC.

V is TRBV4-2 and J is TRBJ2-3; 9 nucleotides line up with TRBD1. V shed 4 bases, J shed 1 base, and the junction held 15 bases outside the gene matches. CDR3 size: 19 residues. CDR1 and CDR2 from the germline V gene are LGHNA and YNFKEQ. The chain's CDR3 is CASSLHPRGQGEGTDTQYF. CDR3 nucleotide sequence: TGTGCCAGCAGCCTACACCCTCGGGGACAGGGTGAGGGCACAGATACGCAGTATTTT.

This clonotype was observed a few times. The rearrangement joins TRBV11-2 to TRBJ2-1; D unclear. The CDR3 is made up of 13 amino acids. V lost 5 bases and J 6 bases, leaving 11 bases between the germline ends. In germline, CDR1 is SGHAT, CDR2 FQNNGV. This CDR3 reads CASSATIGNEQFF. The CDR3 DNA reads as TGTGCCAGCAGCGCTACTATCGGCAATGAGCAGTTCTTC. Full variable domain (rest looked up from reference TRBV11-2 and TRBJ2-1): EAGVAQSPRYKIIEKRQSVAFWCNPISGHATLYWYQQILGQGPKLLIQFQNNGVVDDSQLPKDRFSAERLKGVDSTLKIQPAKLEDSAVYLCASSATIGNEQFFGPGTRLTVL.

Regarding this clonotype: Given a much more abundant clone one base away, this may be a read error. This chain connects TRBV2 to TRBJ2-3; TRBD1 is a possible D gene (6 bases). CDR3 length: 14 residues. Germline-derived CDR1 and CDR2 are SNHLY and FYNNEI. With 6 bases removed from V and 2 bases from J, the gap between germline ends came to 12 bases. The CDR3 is CASRQDRPTDTQYF. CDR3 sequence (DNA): TGTGCCAGCAGGCAGGACAGACCCACAGATACGCAGTATTTT.

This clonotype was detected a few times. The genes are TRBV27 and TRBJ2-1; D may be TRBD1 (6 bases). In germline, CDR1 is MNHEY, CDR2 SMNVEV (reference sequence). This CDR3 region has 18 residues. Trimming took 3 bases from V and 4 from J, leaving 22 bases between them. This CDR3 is CASSFSGISWGRYNEQFF. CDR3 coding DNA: TGTGCCAGCAGTTTTTCGGGGATCAGCTGGGGGCGGTACAATGAGCAGTTCTTC.